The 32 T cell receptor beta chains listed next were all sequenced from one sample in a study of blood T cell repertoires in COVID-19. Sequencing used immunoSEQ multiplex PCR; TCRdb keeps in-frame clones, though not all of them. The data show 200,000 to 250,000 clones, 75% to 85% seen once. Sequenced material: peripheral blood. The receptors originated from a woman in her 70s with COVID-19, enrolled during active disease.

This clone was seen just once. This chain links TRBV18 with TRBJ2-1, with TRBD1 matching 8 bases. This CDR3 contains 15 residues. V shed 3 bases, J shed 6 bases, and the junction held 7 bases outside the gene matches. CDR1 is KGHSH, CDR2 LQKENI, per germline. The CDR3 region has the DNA TGTGCCAGCTCACCTGACAGGGGTGCGGTCAATGAGCAGTTCTTC. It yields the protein CASSPDRGAVNEQFF. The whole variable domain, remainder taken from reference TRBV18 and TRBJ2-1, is NAGVMQNPRHLVRRRGQEARLRCSPMKGHSHVYWYRQLPEEGLKFMVYLQKENIIDESGMPKERFSAEFPKEGPSILRIQQVVRGDSAAYFCASSPDRGAVNEQFFGPGTRLTVL.

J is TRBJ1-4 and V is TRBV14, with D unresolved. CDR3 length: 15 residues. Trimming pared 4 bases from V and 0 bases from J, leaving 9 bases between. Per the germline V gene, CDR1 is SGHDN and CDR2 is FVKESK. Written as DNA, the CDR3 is TGTGCCAGCAGCCCAGCGGTAGCAACTAATGAAAAACTGTTTTTT. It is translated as CASSPAVATNEKLFF.

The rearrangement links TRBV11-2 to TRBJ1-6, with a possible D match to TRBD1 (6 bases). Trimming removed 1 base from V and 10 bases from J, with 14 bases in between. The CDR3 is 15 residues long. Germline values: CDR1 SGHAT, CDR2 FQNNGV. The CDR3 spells CASSLGNRVGSPLHF. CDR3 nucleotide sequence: TGTGCCAGCAGCTTAGGAAACAGGGTTGGGTCACCCCTCCACTTT.

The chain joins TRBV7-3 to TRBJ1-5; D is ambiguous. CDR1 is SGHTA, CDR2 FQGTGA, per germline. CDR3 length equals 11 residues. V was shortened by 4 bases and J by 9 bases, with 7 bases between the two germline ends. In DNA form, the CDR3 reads TGTGCCAGCAGCTCGACGGGGCCCCAGCATTTT. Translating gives CASSSTGPQHF.

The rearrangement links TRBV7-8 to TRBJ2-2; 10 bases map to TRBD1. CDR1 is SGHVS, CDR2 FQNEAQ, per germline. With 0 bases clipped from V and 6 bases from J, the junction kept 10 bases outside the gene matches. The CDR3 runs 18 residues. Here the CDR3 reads CASSLAWGRDRGPGELFF. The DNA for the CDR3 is TGTGCCAGCAGCTTAGCGTGGGGCCGGGACAGGGGCCCCGGGGAGCTGTTTTTT.

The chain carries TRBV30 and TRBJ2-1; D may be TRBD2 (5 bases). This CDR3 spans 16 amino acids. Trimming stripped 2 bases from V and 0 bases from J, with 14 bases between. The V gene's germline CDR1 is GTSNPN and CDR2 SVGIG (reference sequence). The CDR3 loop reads CAWSSKRAISYNEQFF. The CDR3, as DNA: TGTGCCTGGAGTTCTAAGAGGGCTATCTCCTACAATGAGCAGTTCTTC.

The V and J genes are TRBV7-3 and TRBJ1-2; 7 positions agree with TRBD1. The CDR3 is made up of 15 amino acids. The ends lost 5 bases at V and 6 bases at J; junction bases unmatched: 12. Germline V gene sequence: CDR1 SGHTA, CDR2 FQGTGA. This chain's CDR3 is CASSPSRDSLDGYTF. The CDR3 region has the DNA TGTGCCAGCAGCCCATCCCGGGACAGCCTAGATGGCTACACCTTC.

The DNA of the CDR3 is TGTGCCAGCAGTCGGGAATCGATGGACACTGAAGCTTTCTTT. It translates to CASSRESMDTEAFF. The genes are TRBV2 and TRBJ1-1, with D unresolved. With 5 bases removed from V and 3 bases from J, the gap between germline ends came to 13 bases. From germline, CDR1 is SNHLY and CDR2 FYNNEI. CDR3 length: 14 residues.

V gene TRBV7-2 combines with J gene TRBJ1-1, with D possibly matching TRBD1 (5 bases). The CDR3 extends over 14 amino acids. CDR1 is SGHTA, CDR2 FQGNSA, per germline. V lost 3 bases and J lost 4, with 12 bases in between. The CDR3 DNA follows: TGTGCCAGCAGCTTTTTATCAGGGTTCACTGAAGCTTTCTTT. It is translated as CASSFLSGFTEAFF. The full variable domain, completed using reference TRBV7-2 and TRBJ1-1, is GAGVSQSPSNKVTEKGKDVELRCDPISGHTALYWYRQSLGQGLEFLIYFQGNSAPDKSGLPSDRFSAERTGGSVSTLTIQRTQQEDSAVYLCASSFLSGFTEAFFGQGTRLTVV.

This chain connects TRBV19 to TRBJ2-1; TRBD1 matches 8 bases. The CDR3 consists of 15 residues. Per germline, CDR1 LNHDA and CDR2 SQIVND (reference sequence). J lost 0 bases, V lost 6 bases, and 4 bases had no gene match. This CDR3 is CASSSGQVSYNEQFF. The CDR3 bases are TGTGCCAGTAGCTCGGGACAGGTCTCCTACAATGAGCAGTTCTTC.

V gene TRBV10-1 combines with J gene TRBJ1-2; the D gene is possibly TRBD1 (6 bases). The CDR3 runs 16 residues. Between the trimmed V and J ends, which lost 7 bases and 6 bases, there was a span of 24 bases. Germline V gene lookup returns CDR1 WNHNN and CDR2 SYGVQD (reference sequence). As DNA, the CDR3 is TGCGCCAGCACCGACGTCCGGCAGGGGCCTCAGGATGGCTACACCTTC. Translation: CASTDVRQGPQDGYTF.

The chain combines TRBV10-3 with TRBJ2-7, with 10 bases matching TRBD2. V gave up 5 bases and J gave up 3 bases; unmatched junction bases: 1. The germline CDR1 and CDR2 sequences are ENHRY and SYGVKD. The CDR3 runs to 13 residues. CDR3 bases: TGTGCCATCAGTCCTAGCGGGAGCTACGAGCAGTACTTC. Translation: CAISPSGSYEQYF.

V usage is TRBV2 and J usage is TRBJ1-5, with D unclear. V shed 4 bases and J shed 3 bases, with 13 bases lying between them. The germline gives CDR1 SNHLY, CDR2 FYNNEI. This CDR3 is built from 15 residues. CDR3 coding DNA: TGTGCCAGCAGTGTGTGGCGGTGGAACAATCAGCCCCAGCATTTT. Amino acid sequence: CASSVWRWNNQPQHF.

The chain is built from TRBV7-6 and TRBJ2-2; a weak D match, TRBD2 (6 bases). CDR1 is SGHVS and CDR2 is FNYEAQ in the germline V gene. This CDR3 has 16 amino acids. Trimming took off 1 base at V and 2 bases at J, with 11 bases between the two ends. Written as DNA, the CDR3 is TGTGCCAGCAGCTTAGTAGCGGTTCCTAACACCGGGGAGCTGTTTTTT. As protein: CASSLVAVPNTGELFF.

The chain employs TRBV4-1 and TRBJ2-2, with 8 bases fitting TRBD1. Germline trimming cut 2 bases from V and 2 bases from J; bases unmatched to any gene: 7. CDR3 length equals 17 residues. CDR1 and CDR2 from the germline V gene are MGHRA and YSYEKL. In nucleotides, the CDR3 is TGCGCCAGCAGCCAAACGACAGGGGTTTATAACACCGGGGAGCTGTTTTTT. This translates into CASSQTTGVYNTGELFF.

In nucleotides, the CDR3 is TGTGCCACCAGTTGGGGGCGCGGACAGCCCCAGCATTTT. The encoded protein is CATSWGRGQPQHF. The J gene is TRBJ1-5, the V gene TRBV24-1; perhaps TRBD1 as D (6 bases). CDR1 KGHDR and CDR2 SFDVKD come from the germline V gene. The CDR3 totals 13 residues. Trimming stripped 6 bases from V and 7 bases from J, with 12 bases between.

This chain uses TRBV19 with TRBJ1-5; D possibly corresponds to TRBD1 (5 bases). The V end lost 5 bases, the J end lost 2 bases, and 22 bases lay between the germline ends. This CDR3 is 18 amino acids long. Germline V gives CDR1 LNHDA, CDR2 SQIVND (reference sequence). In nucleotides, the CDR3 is TGTGCCAGTAGTCCTGTTTCAGGGCACCCAACGCGCAATCAGCCCCAGCATTTT. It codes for CASSPVSGHPTRNQPQHF.

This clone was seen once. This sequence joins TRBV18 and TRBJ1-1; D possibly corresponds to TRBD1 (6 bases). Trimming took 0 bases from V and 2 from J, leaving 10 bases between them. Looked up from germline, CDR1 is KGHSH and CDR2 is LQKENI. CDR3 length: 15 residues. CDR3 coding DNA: TGTGCCAGCTCACCACCCCCAGGGGTTAACACTGAAGCTTTCTTT. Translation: CASSPPPGVNTEAFF.

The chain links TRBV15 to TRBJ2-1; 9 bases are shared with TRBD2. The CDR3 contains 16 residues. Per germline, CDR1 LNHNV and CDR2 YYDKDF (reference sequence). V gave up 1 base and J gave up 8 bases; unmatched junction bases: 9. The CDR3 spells CATSRVALAGVYEQFF. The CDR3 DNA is TGTGCCACCAGCAGAGTGGCGTTAGCGGGAGTTTATGAGCAGTTCTTC.

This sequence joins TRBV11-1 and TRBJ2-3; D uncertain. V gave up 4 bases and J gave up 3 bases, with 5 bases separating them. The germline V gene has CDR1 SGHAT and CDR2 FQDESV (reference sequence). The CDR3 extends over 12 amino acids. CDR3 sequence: CASSSQTDTQYF. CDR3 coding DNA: TGTGCCAGCAGCTCCCAGACAGATACGCAGTATTTT.

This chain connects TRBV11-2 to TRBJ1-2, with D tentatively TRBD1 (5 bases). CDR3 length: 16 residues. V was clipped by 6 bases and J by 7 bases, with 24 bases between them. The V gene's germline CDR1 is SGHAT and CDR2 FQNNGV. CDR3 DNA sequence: TGTGCCAGCAGACAAGTCCGGGGGGTGCGCATTGGTGGCTACACCTTC. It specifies CASRQVRGVRIGGYTF.

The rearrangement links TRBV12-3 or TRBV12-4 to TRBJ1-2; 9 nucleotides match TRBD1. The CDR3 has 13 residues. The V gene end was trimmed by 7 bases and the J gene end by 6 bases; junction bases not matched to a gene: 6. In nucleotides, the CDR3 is TGTGCCAGCACCCTCGACAGGGGGAATGGCTACACCTTC. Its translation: CASTLDRGNGYTF.

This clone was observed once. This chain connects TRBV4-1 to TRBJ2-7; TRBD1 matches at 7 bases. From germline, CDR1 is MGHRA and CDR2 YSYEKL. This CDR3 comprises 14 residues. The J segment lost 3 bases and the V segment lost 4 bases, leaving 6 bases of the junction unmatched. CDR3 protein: CASSLRDSNYEQYF. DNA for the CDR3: TGCGCCAGCAGCCTAAGGGACAGTAACTACGAGCAGTACTTC.

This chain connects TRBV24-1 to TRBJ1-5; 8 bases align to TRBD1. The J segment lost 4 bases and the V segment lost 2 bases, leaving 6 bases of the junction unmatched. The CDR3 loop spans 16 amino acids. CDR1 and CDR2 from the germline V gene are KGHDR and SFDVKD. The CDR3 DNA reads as TGTGCCACCAGTGATTCCAGACAGGGGAAGAATCAGCCCCAGCATTTT. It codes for CATSDSRQGKNQPQHF.

The CDR3 region has the DNA TGTGCCACCAGCAGAGATCCGGACAGGGGATTTGGCGGTGAAGCTTTCTTT. It codes for CATSRDPDRGFGGEAFF. The genes are TRBV15 and TRBJ1-1; 9 positions match TRBD1. CDR3 length: 17 residues. J lost 7 bases, V lost 0 bases, and 12 bases had no gene match. CDR1 is LNHNV, CDR2 YYDKDF, per germline (reference sequence).

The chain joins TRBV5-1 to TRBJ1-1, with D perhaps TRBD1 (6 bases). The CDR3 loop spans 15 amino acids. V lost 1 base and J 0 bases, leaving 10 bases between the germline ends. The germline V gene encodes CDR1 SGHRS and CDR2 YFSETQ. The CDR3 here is CASSLLGQLNTEAFF. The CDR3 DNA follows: TGCGCCAGCAGCTTGTTAGGACAGCTGAACACTGAAGCTTTCTTT. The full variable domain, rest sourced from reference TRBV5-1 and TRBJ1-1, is KAGVTQTPRYLIKTRGQQVTLSCSPISGHRSVSWYQQTPGQGLQFLFEYFSETQRNKGNFPGRFSGRQFSNSRSEMNVSTLELGDSALYLCASSLLGQLNTEAFFGQGTRLTVV.

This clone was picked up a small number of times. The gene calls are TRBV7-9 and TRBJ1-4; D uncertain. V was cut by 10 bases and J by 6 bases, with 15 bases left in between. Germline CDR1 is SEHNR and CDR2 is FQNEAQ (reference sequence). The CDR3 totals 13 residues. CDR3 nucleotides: TGTGCCACGGGGTATCGAATTTATGAAAAACTGTTTTTT. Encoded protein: CATGYRIYEKLFF.

CDR3 region: CASSSVRASGNTIYF. For the CDR3, the DNA is TGTGCCAGCAGCTCCGTCAGGGCCTCTGGAAACACCATATATTTT. The gene calls are TRBV11-2 and TRBJ1-3, with D maybe TRBD1 (5 bases). This CDR3 has 15 amino acids. V was clipped by 4 bases and J by 0 bases, with 10 bases between them. Germline V gives CDR1 SGHAT, CDR2 FQNNGV.

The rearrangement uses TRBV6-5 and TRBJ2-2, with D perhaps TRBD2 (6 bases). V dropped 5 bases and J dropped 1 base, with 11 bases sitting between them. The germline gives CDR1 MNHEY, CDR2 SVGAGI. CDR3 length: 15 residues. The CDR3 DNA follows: TGTGCCAGCAGTCACGTCGGGGGGAACACCGGGGAGCTGTTTTTT. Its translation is CASSHVGGNTGELFF.

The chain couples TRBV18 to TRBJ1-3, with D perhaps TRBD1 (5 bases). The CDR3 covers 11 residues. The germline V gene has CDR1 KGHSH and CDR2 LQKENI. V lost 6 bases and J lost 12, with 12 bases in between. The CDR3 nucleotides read TGTGCCAGCTCTTCAGGGTTCAACATATATTTT. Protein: CASSSGFNIYF.

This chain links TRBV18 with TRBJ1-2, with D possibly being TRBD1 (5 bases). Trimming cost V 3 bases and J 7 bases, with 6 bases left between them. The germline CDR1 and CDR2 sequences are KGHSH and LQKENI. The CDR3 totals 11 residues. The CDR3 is CASSPGGGYTF. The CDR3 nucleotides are TGTGCCAGCTCACCGGGGGGTGGCTACACCTTC.

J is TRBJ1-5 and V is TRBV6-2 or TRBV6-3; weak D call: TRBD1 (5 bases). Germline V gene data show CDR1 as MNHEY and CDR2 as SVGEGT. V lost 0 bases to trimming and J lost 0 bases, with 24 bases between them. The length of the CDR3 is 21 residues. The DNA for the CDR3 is TGTGCCAGCAGTTACTCGAGATTCGGTCAGGGATTAATAGTTAGCAATCAGCCCCAGCATTTT. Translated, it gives CASSYSRFGQGLIVSNQPQHF.